This T cell receptor (beta chain) was recovered during a study of blood T cell repertoires in COVID-19 (dated by TCRdb to about 2020). Study-wide context: Collaborator samples came from the United States, Italy and Spain and covered acute and convalescent phases of COVID-19. The material from the prospective study consisted of cDNA or gDNA derived from T cells, B-cell-depleted T cells, or PBMCs. The dataset comprised deeply sampled blood TCRbeta repertoires from subjects exposed to, actively infected with, or recovered from COVID-19. The repertoires were made available in a free public database intended to serve as a resource for research on the immune response to SARS-CoV-2. The samples were drawn from the first 160 participants of the ongoing ImmuneRACE study and from 1,254 subjects provided by 6 global collaborators. The sample metadata nearly always contained a de-identified subject ID, COVID-19 status, age in years and sex. HLA class I and class II types, where available, came from metadata supplied by the sample provider rather than from assay-based typing.

One collaborating source in Seattle enrolled patients during active infection and followed them longitudinally through the course of disease. Each collaborating institution followed its own protocols to collect whole blood in K2EDTA tubes. For TCRbeta analysis, collaborator samples were shipped as frozen whole blood, as isolated PBMCs, or as DNA extracted from either sample type. As to this clone: Its antigen target is currently unknown. No per-base quality is available; no much larger clone lies one base away.

TCRbeta CDR3 regions were amplified from genomic DNA using the immunoSEQ Assay, a bias-controlled multiplex PCR. Per the authors' processing: Nucleated cell counts per sample were estimated from amplification of reference gene primers within the assay. To quantify the absolute abundance of each unique TCRbeta CDR3 rearrangement, sequence reads were collapsed and filtered. For each sample, productive Simpson clonality was calculated by taking the square root of Simpson's diversity index across productive rearrangements. TCRdb re-hosts the immuneACCESS table, in-frame sequences only. Its copies lack some clones; in the studies checked, an unresolved V gene accounts for under half of them, and the cause for the rest is not known. That table supplies the V and J calls and clone size; D and trimming were determined from the DNA. Recorded for this sample are about 95,000 clones; around 86% of them occurred a single time. In total, the top ten clones hold about 4.9% of the sample.

The study at large found these results: The amount of clinical and demographic metadata varied by source and participant and was provided uncurated.

The sequence was collected from a man aged 55 to 70 with COVID-19, enrolled during active disease. The sequencing input was peripheral blood.

The bases read TGTGCCAGCAGCGCAAGGGACAGGGGCTTCTACTTC. The resulting protein is CASSARDRGFYF. The chain joins TRBV28 to TRBJ2-7, with 10 central nucleotides matching TRBD1. Measured from the cysteine to the phenylalanine, the CDR3 is 12 residues long. The read is trimmed to its CDR3 DNA, 36 bases read in frame from base 1. The germline V gene specifies MDHEN as CDR1 and SYDVKM as CDR2. Germline trimming: 6 bases from V, 13 bases from J; junction bases outside gene matches: 9. This CDR3, with the reference TRBV28 and TRBJ2-7 proteins standing in past its ends, gives the full variable domain DVKVTQSSRYLVKRTGEKVFLECVQDMDHENMFWYRQDPGLGLRLIYFSYDVKMKEKGDIPEGYSVSREKKERFSLILESASTNQTSMYLCASSARDRGFYFGPGTRLTVT.